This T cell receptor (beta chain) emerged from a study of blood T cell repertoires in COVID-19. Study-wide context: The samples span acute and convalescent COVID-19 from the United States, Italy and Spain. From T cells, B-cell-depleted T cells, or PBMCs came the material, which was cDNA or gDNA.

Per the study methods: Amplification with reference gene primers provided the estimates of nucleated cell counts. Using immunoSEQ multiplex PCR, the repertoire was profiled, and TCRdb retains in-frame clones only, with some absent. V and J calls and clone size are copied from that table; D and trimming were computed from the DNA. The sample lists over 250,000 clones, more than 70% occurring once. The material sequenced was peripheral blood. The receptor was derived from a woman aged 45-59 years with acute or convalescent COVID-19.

This CDR3 reads CASSYRGEKLFF. The CDR3 DNA follows: TGTGCCAGCAGCTATAGGGGCGAAAAACTGTTTTTT. The rearrangement uses TRBV28 and TRBJ1-4, with D perhaps TRBD1 (5 bases). Trimming removed 6 bases from V and 8 bases from J, with 10 bases in between. The length of the CDR3 is 12 residues. Germline V gives CDR1 MDHEN, CDR2 SYDVKM.